What follows is one TCR beta chain and its context. Random hexamers were used to reverse transcribe the RNA input (about 0.5 to 1 ug). From the immunoSEQ multiplex PCR reads, TCRdb called clonotypes with MiXCR, one entry per CDR3 protein. The sample records around 270,000 distinct CDR3 sequences, around nine tenths being singletons. This record belongs to a study of CD8 T cells in Susac syndrome. Trimming removed 5 bases at V and 6 bases at J, with 14 bases between. Germline V gives CDR1 SGHAT, CDR2 FQDESV (reference sequence). The length of the CDR3 is 14 residues. The receptor was isolated from a human donor with multiple sclerosis. This rearrangement joins TRBV11-1 to TRBJ2-1; perhaps TRBD1 as D (6 bases). The sample consisted of CD8+ T cells from PBMCs. CDR3 coding DNA: TGTGCCAGCAGCCTACCCGCAGGGGCCAATGAGCAGTTCTTC. It encodes CASSLPAGANEQFF.